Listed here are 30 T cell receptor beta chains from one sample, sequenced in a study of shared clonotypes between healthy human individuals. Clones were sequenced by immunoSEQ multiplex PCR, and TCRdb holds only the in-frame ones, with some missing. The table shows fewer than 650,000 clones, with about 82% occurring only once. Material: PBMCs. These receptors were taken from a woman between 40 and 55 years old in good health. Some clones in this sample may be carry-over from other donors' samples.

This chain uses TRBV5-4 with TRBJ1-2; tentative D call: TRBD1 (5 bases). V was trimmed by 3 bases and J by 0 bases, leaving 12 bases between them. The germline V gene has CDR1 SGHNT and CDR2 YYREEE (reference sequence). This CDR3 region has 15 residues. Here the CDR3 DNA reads TGTGCCAGCAGCTCCCCCACAGGATCTAACTATGGCTACACCTTC. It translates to CASSSPTGSNYGYTF.

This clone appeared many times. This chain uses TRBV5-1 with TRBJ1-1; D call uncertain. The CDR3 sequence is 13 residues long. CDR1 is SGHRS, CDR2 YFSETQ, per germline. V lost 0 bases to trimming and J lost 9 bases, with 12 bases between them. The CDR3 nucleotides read TGCGCCAGCAGCTTGGACAGTGCTGGGAAAGCTTTCTTT. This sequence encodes CASSLDSAGKAFF.

The CDR3 bases are TGCGCCAGCAGCTTGACGGTAGCCAAAAACATTCAGTACTTC. It codes for CASSLTVAKNIQYF. V usage is TRBV5-1 and J usage is TRBJ2-4, with unresolved D. The CDR3 runs to 14 residues. CDR1 is SGHRS and CDR2 is YFSETQ in the germline V gene. Trimming removed 1 base at V and 0 bases at J, with 5 bases between.

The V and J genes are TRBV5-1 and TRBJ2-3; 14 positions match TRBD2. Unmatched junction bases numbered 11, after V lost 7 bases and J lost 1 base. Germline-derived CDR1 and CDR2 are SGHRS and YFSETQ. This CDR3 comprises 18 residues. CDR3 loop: CASRPGTSGRSGTDTQYF. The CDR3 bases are TGCGCCAGCCGCCCCGGGACTAGCGGGAGATCAGGCACAGATACGCAGTATTTT. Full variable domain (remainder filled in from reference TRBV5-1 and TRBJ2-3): KAGVTQTPRYLIKTRGQQVTLSCSPISGHRSVSWYQQTPGQGLQFLFEYFSETQRNKGNFPGRFSGRQFSNSRSEMNVSTLELGDSALYLCASRPGTSGRSGTDTQYFGPGTRLTVL.

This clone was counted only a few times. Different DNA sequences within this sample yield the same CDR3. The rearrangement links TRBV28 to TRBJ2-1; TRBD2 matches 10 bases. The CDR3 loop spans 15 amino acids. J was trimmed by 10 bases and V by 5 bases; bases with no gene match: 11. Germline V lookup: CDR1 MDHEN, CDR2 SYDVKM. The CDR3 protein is CASSLLAGDTGEQFF. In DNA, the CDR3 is TGTGCCAGCAGTCTTCTAGCGGGAGACACCGGGGAGCAGTTCTTC.

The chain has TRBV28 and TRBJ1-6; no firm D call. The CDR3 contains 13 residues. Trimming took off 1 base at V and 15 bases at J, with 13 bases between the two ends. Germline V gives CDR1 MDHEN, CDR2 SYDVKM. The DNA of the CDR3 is TGTGCCAGCAGTTTATTCTCGGGAAGGGTCCTCCACTTT. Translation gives CASSLFSGRVLHF.

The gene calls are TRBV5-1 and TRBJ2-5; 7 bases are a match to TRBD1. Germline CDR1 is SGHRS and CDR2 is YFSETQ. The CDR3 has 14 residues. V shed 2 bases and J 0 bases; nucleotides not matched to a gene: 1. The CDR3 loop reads CASSFDRDQETQYF. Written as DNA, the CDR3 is TGCGCCAGCAGCTTCGACAGGGACCAAGAGACCCAGTACTTC.

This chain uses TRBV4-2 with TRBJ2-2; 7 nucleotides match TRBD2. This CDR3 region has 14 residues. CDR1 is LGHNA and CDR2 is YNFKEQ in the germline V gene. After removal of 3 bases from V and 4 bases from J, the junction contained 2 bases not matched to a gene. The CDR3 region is CASSQRERTGELFF. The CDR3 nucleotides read TGTGCCAGCAGCCAGCGGGAGCGCACCGGGGAGCTGTTTTTT.

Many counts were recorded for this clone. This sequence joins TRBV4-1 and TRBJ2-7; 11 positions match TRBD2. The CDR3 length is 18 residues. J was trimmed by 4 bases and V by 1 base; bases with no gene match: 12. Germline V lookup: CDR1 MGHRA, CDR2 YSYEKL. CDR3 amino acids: CASSQAHLTSGSGYEQYF. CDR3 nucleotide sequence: TGCGCCAGCAGCCAAGCCCACCTCACTAGCGGGAGTGGATACGAGCAGTACTTC.

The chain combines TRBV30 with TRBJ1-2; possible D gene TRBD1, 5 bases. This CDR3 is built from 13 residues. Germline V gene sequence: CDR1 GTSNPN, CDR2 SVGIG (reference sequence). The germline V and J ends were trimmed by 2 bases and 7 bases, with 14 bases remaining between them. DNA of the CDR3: TGTGCCTGGAGTCTCCTCGGGGGGTTTGGCTACACCTTC. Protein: CAWSLLGGFGYTF.

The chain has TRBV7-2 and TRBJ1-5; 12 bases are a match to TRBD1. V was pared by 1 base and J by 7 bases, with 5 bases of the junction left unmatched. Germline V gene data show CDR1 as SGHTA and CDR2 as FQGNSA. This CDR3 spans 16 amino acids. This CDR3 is CASSLVAGQGAQPQHF. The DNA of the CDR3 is TGTGCCAGCAGCTTAGTGGCGGGACAGGGGGCCCAGCCCCAGCATTTT.

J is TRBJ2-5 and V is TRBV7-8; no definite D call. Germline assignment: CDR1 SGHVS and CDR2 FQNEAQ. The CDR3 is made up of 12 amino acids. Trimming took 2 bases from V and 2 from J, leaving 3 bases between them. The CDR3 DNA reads TGTGCCAGCAGCTTACAACAAGAGACCCAGTACTTC. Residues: CASSLQQETQYF.

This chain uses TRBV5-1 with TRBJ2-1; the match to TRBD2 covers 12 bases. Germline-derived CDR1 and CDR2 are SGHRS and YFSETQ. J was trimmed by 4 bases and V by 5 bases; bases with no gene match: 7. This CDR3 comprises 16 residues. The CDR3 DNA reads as TGCGCCAGCAGTCTAGCGGGAGGGCCTGGGTACAATGAGCAGTTCTTC. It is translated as CASSLAGGPGYNEQFF.

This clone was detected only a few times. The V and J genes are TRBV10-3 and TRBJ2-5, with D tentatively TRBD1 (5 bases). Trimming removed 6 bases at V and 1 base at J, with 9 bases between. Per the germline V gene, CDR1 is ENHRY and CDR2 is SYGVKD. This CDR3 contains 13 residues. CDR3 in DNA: TGTGCCATCAGCGGACACTTCCAAGAGACCCAGTACTTC. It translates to CAISGHFQETQYF.

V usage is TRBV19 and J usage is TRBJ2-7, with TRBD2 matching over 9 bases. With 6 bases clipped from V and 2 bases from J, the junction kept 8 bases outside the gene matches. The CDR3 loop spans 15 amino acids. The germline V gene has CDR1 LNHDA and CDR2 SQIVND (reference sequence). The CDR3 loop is CASRDLGGRAYEQYF. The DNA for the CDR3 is TGTGCCAGTAGGGACCTTGGCGGGAGGGCCTACGAGCAGTACTTC.

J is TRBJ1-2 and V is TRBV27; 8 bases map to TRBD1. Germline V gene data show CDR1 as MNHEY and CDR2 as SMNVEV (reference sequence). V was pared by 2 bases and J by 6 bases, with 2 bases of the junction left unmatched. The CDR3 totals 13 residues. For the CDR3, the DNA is TGTGCCAGCAGTTTAGGACAGGGTAATGGCTACACCTTC. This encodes CASSLGQGNGYTF.

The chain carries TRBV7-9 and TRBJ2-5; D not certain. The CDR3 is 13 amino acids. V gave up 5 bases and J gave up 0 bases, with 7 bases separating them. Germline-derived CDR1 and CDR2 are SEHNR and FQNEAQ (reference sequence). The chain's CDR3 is CASSRVHQETQYF. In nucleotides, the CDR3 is TGTGCCAGCAGCCGGGTCCACCAAGAGACCCAGTACTTC.

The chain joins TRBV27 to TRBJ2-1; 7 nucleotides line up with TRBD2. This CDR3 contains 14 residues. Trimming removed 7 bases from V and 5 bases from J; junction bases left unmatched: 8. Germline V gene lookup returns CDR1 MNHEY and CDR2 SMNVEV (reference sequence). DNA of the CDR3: TGTGCCAGCATCGGGACTACACGTAACAATGAGCAGTTCTTC. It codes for CASIGTTRNNEQFF.

Here the CDR3 DNA reads TGTGCCAGCTCTCCAACAGGGTTGGATGGCTACACCTTC. This sequence encodes CASSPTGLDGYTF. The chain has TRBV18 and TRBJ1-2, with a weak D call TRBD1 (6 bases). CDR1 and CDR2 (germline): KGHSH, LQKENI. This CDR3 spans 13 amino acids. Trimming shortened V by 6 bases and J by 6 bases, and 14 bases separated the two germline ends. The whole variable domain, filled in from reference TRBV18 and TRBJ1-2, reads NAGVMQNPRHLVRRRGQEARLRCSPMKGHSHVYWYRQLPEEGLKFMVYLQKENIIDESGMPKERFSAEFPKEGPSILRIQQVVRGDSAAYFCASSPTGLDGYTFGSGTRLTVV.

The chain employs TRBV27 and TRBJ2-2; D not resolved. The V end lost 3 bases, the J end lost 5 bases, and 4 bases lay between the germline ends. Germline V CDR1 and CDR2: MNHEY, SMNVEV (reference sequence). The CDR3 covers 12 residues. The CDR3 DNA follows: TGTGCCAGCAGTTTGAGGACCGGGGAGCTGTTTTTT. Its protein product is CASSLRTGELFF.

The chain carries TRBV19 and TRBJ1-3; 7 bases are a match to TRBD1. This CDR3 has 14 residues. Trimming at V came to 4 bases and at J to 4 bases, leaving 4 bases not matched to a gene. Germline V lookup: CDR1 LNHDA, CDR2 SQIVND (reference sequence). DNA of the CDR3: TGTGCCAGTAGTACCCCGACAGGGGGAAACACCATATATTTT. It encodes CASSTPTGGNTIYF. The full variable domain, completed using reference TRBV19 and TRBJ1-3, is DGGITQSPKYLFRKEGQNVTLSCEQNLNHDAMYWYRQDPGQGLRLIYYSQIVNDFQKGDIAEGYSVSREKKESFPLTVTSAQKNPTAFYLCASSTPTGGNTIYFGEGSWLTVV.

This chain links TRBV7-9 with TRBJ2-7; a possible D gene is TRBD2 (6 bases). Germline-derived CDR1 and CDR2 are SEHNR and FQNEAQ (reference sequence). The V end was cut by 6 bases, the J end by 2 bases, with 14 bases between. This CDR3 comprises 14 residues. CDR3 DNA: TGTGCCAGCAGTCGGGAGAACAACGCCTACGAGCAGTACTTC. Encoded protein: CASSRENNAYEQYF.

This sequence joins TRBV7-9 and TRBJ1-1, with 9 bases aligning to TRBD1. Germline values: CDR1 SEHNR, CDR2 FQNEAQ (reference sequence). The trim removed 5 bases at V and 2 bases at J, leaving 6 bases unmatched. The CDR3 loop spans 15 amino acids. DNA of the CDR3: TGTGCCAGCAGCCAAGGGGACAGGGACAACACTGAAGCTTTCTTT. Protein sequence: CASSQGDRDNTEAFF.

CDR3 coding DNA: TGCGCCAGCAGCCAAGATTTCCTAGTGCCCTACAATGAGCAGTTCTTC. This encodes CASSQDFLVPYNEQFF. The chain recombines TRBV4-1 with TRBJ2-1; D remains unclear. Trimming took off 0 bases at V and 2 bases at J, with 11 bases between the two ends. This CDR3 is built from 16 residues. Per germline, CDR1 MGHRA and CDR2 YSYEKL.

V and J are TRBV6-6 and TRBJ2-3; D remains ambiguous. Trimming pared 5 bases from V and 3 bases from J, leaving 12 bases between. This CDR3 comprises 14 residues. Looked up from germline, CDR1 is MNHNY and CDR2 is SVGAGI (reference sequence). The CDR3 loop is CASSPLSRTDTQYF. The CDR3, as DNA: TGTGCCAGCAGTCCCCTGTCAAGGACAGATACGCAGTATTTT.

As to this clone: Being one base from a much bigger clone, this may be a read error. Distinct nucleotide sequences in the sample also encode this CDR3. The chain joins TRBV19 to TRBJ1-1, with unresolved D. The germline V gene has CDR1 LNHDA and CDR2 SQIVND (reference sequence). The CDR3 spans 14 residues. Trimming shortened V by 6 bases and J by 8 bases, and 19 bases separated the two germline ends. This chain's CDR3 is CASRFGPTLFEAFF. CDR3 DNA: TGTGCCAGTAGGTTCGGACCCACCCTCTTCGAAGCTTTCTTT. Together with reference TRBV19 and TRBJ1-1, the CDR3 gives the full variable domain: DGGITQSPKYLFRKEGQNVTLSCEQNLNHDAMYWYRQDPGQGLRLIYYSQIVNDFQKGDIAEGYSVSREKKESFPLTVTSAQKNPTAFYLCASRFGPTLFEAFFGQGTRLTVV.

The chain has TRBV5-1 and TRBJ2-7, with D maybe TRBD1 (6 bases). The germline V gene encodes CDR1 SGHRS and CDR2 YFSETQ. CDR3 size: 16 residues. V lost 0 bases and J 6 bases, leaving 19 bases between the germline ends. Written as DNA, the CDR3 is TGCGCCAGCAGCTTGGTCACGACAGGTATTGGTGGCGAGCAGTACTTC. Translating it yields CASSLVTTGIGGEQYF.

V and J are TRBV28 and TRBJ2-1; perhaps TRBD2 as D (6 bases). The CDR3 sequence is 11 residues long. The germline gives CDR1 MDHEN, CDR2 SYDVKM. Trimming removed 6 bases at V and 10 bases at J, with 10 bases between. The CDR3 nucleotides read TGTGCCAGCAGCCCGCGGGAAGAGCAGTTCTTC. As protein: CASSPREEQFF.

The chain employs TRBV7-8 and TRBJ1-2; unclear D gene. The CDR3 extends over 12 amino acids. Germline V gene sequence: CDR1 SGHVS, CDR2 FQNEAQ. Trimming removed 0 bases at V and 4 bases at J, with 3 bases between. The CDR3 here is CASSLALYGYTF. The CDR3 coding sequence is TGTGCCAGCAGCTTAGCCCTCTATGGCTACACCTTC.

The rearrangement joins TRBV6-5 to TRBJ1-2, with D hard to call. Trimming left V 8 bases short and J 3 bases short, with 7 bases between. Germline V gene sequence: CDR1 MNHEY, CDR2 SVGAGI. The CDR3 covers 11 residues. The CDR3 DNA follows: TGTGCCAGCGGAGGGTACTATGGCTACACCTTC. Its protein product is CASGGYYGYTF.